These 32 T cell receptor beta chains share one sample of origin, sequenced in a study of T cells in Graves' hyperthyroidism and ophthalmopathy. Researchers took RNA transcripts and amplified the TCR beta CDR3 regions from them. A set of HTBI primers served as the primers for a first-round RT-PCR of the TCR CDR3. TCRdb re-analysed the multiplex PCR reads in MiXCR, keeping a single row per CDR3 protein. The sample lists 550,000 to 650,000 distinct CDR3 sequences, about 14% occurring once. Sequenced sample: blood. The receptors derive from a woman in her forties with Graves' hyperthyroidism.

The sample holds a few counts of this clonotype. The chain uses TRBV10-3 and TRBJ1-1; TRBD1 matches at 12 bases. Germline V gene sequence: CDR1 ENHRY, CDR2 SYGVKD. The junction had 0 bases not matched to a gene; V was cut back by 6 bases and J by 4 bases. The CDR3 totals 13 residues. CDR3 sequence (DNA): TGTGCCATCAGGGGACAGGGGGCCACTGAAGCTTTCTTT. It codes for CAIRGQGATEAFF.

This chain joins TRBV20-1 and TRBJ2-4; D might be TRBD2 (5 bases). The CDR3 totals 13 residues. V was clipped by 7 bases and J by 0 bases, with 10 bases between them. Germline CDR1 is DFQATT and CDR2 is SNEGSKA (reference sequence). CDR3 DNA sequence: TGCAGTGAAAGAGGGCTAGCCAAAAACATTCAGTACTTC. Encoded protein: CSERGLAKNIQYF.

This clonotype was picked up a small number of times. V is TRBV29-1 and J is TRBJ2-1; D is undetermined. V was cut by 3 bases and J by 2 bases, with 14 bases left in between. The CDR3 has 15 amino acids. CDR1 is SQVTM, CDR2 ANQGSEA, per germline. The CDR3 DNA reads TGCAGCGTTGATTCGGCAGAGAAGACCTACAATGAGCAGTTCTTC. It yields the protein CSVDSAEKTYNEQFF.

The sample holds many counts of this clonotype. CDR3 amino acids: CASTRVQRERDEQFF. The CDR3 DNA reads TGCGCCAGCACCCGAGTCCAGCGGGAGAGAGATGAGCAGTTCTTC. The rearrangement uses TRBV5-1 and TRBJ2-1; 8 bases map to TRBD2. The CDR3 consists of 15 residues. Germline trimming cut 6 bases from V and 8 bases from J; bases unmatched to any gene: 13. Germline V gene data show CDR1 as SGHRS and CDR2 as YFSETQ.

Ten or more counts support this clonotype. The chain carries TRBV6-2 or TRBV6-3 and TRBJ2-1; D is unclear. V shed 0 bases and J shed 9 bases, with 9 bases lying between them. Germline V gives CDR1 MNHEY, CDR2 SVGEGT. The CDR3 consists of 13 residues. CDR3 in amino acids: CASSYSIRSEQFF. The CDR3 nucleotides are TGTGCCAGCAGTTACTCGATCCGGAGTGAGCAGTTCTTC.

This clonotype turned up a few times. CDR3 loop: CASSLALGRGTEAFF. The CDR3, as DNA: TGCGCCAGCAGCTTGGCCTTAGGAAGGGGGACTGAAGCTTTCTTT. The rearrangement uses TRBV5-1 and TRBJ1-1; a weak D match, TRBD1 (6 bases). Per germline, CDR1 SGHRS and CDR2 YFSETQ. The CDR3 sequence is 15 residues long. Deletions cut 0 bases from V and 5 bases from J, with 14 bases between.

CDR3 DNA sequence: TGTGCCAGCAGTTACTCTCTAGCGGGAGAGGTTGACACCGGGGAGCTGTTTTTT. Translated, it gives CASSYSLAGEVDTGELFF. The V call is TRBV6-6, the J call TRBJ2-2; 10 bases are a match to TRBD2. This CDR3 comprises 18 residues. The trim removed 0 bases at V and 3 bases at J, leaving 7 bases unmatched. Per the germline V gene, CDR1 is MNHNY and CDR2 is SVGAGI (reference sequence).

This clonotype was counted at least ten times. This sequence joins TRBV3-1 and TRBJ1-3; D ambiguous. The V gene lost 0 bases and the J gene lost 0 bases, with 6 bases spanning the gap. This CDR3 has 15 amino acids. Germline-derived CDR1 and CDR2 are LGHDT and YNNKEL (reference sequence). The CDR3 nucleotides are TGTGCCAGCAGCCAAGATAGTACCTCTGGAAACACCATATATTTT. This codes for CASSQDSTSGNTIYF.

This clonotype was seen only a few times. A read error is possible here, since a much larger clone lies one base away. This chain links TRBV12-3 or TRBV12-4 with TRBJ1-1, with D uncertain. The CDR3 spans 13 residues. The V end was cut by 2 bases, the J end by 6 bases, with 10 bases between. The CDR3, as DNA: TGTGCCAGCAGTTTAATGAGGTATCCTGAAGCTTTCTTT. Translated, it gives CASSLMRYPEAFF.

This clonotype has only a few counts. CDR3 region: CASSLEPTNEKLFF. Written as DNA, the CDR3 is TGCGCCAGCAGCTTGGAACCAACTAATGAAAAACTGTTTTTT. V is TRBV5-1 and J is TRBJ1-4; no firm D call. The V and J ends lost 0 bases and 0 bases respectively, with 3 bases between them. Germline CDR1 reads SGHRS; CDR2 reads YFSETQ. This CDR3 region has 14 residues.

This clonotype showed up just a few times. V gene TRBV6-1 combines with J gene TRBJ1-5; 7 bases are a match to TRBD1. Germline trimming cut 8 bases from V and 3 bases from J; bases unmatched to any gene: 7. Per germline, CDR1 MNHNS and CDR2 SASEGT. This CDR3 comprises 14 residues. CDR3 in DNA: TGTGCCAGCGCCGGGACAGCGATCAATCAGCCCCAGCATTTT. Translation gives CASAGTAINQPQHF.

The CDR3 nucleotides are TGTGCCAGCTCACCCGGAGCGACAGGAGGTTATGGCTACACCTTC. It codes for CASSPGATGGYGYTF. The chain carries TRBV18 and TRBJ1-2, with D possibly matching TRBD1 (6 bases). Germline loops: CDR1 KGHSH, CDR2 LQKENI. The length of the CDR3 is 15 residues. Deletions cut 3 bases from V and 5 bases from J, with 16 bases between. Complete variable domain (other parts from reference TRBV18 and TRBJ1-2): NAGVMQNPRHLVRRRGQEARLRCSPMKGHSHVYWYRQLPEEGLKFMVYLQKENIIDESGMPKERFSAEFPKEGPSILRIQQVVRGDSAAYFCASSPGATGGYGYTFGSGTRLTVV.

This clonotype has a count of ten or more. The genes are TRBV2 and TRBJ2-3; D is unclear. Trimming pared 3 bases from V and 8 bases from J, leaving 6 bases between. The CDR3 contains 11 residues. CDR1 and CDR2 from the germline V gene are SNHLY and FYNNEI. The DNA for the CDR3 is TGTGCCAGCAGTGAGAAGTTTACGCAGTATTTT. Translation gives CASSEKFTQYF. The variable domain in full, with the rest retrieved from reference TRBV2 and TRBJ2-3, is EPEVTQTPSHQVTQMGQEVILRCVPISNHLYFYWYRQILGQKVEFLVSFYNNEISEKSEIFDDQFSVERPDGSNFTLKIRSTKLEDSAMYFCASSEKFTQYFGPGTRLTVL.

This clonotype showed up many times. J is TRBJ1-5 and V is TRBV3-1, with 10 bases aligning to TRBD1. Per germline, CDR1 LGHDT and CDR2 YNNKEL (reference sequence). V lost 4 bases, J lost 5 bases, and 2 bases stayed unmatched. The length of the CDR3 is 14 residues. The CDR3 DNA follows: TGTGCCAGCAGCCCGGACAGGGGGTATCAGCCCCAGCATTTT. It yields the protein CASSPDRGYQPQHF. Full variable domain (remainder filled in from reference TRBV3-1 and TRBJ1-5): DTAVSQTPKYLVTQMGNDKSIKCEQNLGHDTMYWYKQDSKKFLKIMFSYNNKELIINETVPNRFSPKSPDKAHLNLHINSLELGDSAVYFCASSPDRGYQPQHFGDGTRLSIL.

This clonotype was observed a few times. With a much larger clone just one base away, this may be a read error. The chain recombines TRBV12-3 or TRBV12-4 with TRBJ1-5, with 7 positions matching TRBD1. The CDR3 is 14 amino acids. Unmatched junction bases numbered 5, after V lost 3 bases and J lost 6 bases. CDR3 residues: CASSFGQGVQPQHF. The CDR3 DNA reads as TGTGCCAGCAGTTTCGGGCAGGGGGTTCAGCCCCAGCATTTT.

The chain carries TRBV4-1 and TRBJ2-3; tentative D call: TRBD2 (5 bases). V was cut by 1 base and J by 6 bases, with 14 bases left in between. Germline lookup yields CDR1 MGHRA and CDR2 YSYEKL. CDR3 length: 15 amino acids. CDR3: CASSQGSGEGDTQYF. DNA for the CDR3: TGCGCCAGCAGCCAAGGGTCCGGGGAAGGGGATACGCAGTATTTT.

This clonotype was counted ten times or more. The chain is built from TRBV28 and TRBJ2-1; the match to TRBD2 covers 13 bases. The CDR3 sequence is 16 residues long. Germline V gives CDR1 MDHEN, CDR2 SYDVKM. Germline trimming cut 8 bases from V and 3 bases from J; bases unmatched to any gene: 7. CDR3 amino acids: CASAGTSGTVYNEQFF. CDR3 bases: TGTGCCAGCGCCGGGACTAGCGGGACCGTCTACAATGAGCAGTTCTTC.

This clonotype occurred many times. The chain links TRBV9 to TRBJ2-5; 7 bases match TRBD1. The CDR3 totals 15 residues. Germline-derived CDR1 and CDR2 are SGDLS and YYNGEE. With 0 bases clipped from V and 3 bases from J, the junction kept 5 bases outside the gene matches. This chain's CDR3 is CASSVARTGEETQYF. The DNA for the CDR3 is TGTGCCAGCAGCGTAGCCCGGACAGGTGAAGAGACCCAGTACTTC.

The chain recombines TRBV20-1 with TRBJ1-1, with 8 nucleotides matching TRBD1. J lost 0 bases, V lost 5 bases, and 8 bases had no gene match. CDR3 length: 15 residues. Germline CDR1 and CDR2: DFQATT and SNEGSKA (reference sequence). The CDR3: CSASDRGKMNTEAFF. In DNA form, the CDR3 reads TGCAGTGCTTCAGACAGGGGAAAAATGAACACTGAAGCTTTCTTT.

The chain joins TRBV18 to TRBJ2-1, with a weak D call TRBD2 (6 bases). The V gene's germline CDR1 is KGHSH and CDR2 LQKENI. CDR3 size: 14 residues. The V and J ends lost 1 base and 7 bases respectively, with 11 bases between them. The CDR3 DNA follows: TGTGCCAGCTCACCACTAGCGGAGGGAAATGAGCAGTTCTTC. It encodes CASSPLAEGNEQFF.

The J gene is TRBJ2-1, the V gene TRBV11-3; the D is unclear. V was trimmed by 3 bases and J by 14 bases, leaving 14 bases between them. CDR1 and CDR2 (germline): SGHNT, YENEEA. This CDR3 contains 12 residues. The CDR3 loop is CASSLERPPEFF. The CDR3 nucleotides are TGTGCCAGCAGCTTGGAGCGACCTCCGGAGTTCTTC.

The CDR3 DNA is TGTGCCAGCAGCCAAGCTCCTAGCGGGAGGGCCAATGAGCAGTTCTTC. This gives the protein CASSQAPSGRANEQFF. The rearrangement uses TRBV14 and TRBJ2-1, with 12 bases aligning to TRBD2. V dropped 1 base and J dropped 6; count of bases not matched to a gene: 4. The germline V gene encodes CDR1 SGHDN and CDR2 FVKESK. This CDR3 comprises 16 residues.

V and J are TRBV29-1 and TRBJ2-7; D remains ambiguous. Germline V gene data show CDR1 as SQVTM and CDR2 as ANQGSEA. Trimming removed 1 base at V and 6 bases at J, with 13 bases between. CDR3 length: 13 amino acids. The CDR3 DNA sequence: TGCAGCGTTGAAGGTTTAGGGCTTGGCGAGCAGTACTTC. Translated: CSVEGLGLGEQYF.

This clonotype has at least ten counts. The V gene is TRBV27, the J gene TRBJ2-7, with TRBD1 identical over 9 bases. V lost 6 bases, J lost 5 bases, and 5 bases stayed unmatched. The CDR3 sequence is 13 residues long. Germline CDR1 and CDR2: MNHEY and SMNVEV (reference sequence). The CDR3: CASSGQGLNEQYF. In DNA, the CDR3 is TGTGCCAGCAGCGGACAGGGGCTAAACGAGCAGTACTTC.

V gene TRBV6-2 or TRBV6-3 combines with J gene TRBJ1-2; unclear D gene. CDR1 and CDR2 (germline): MNHEY, SVGEGT. The CDR3 runs 14 residues. V was pared by 5 bases and J by 3 bases, with 13 bases between. DNA for the CDR3: TGTGCCAGCAGTCAAACGGTGAAGGACTATGGCTACACCTTC. It codes for CASSQTVKDYGYTF.

This clonotype was seen ten or more times. The gene calls are TRBV28 and TRBJ1-1, with a possible D match to TRBD1 (6 bases). The CDR3 has 15 residues. In germline, CDR1 is MDHEN, CDR2 SYDVKM. Trimming cost V 2 bases and J 4 bases, with 14 bases left between them. The CDR3: CASSLIGTGLTEAFF. The CDR3 coding sequence is TGTGCCAGCAGTTTAATCGGTACAGGGCTCACTGAAGCTTTCTTT.

This clonotype has a count of ten or more. The chain is built from TRBV5-1 and TRBJ2-1; D is ambiguous. The CDR3 has 15 amino acids. Germline CDR1 SGHRS, CDR2 YFSETQ. The V gene lost 0 bases and the J gene lost 0 bases, with 7 bases spanning the gap. CDR3 protein: CASSLDANSYNEQFF. The CDR3, as DNA: TGCGCCAGCAGCTTGGACGCGAACTCCTACAATGAGCAGTTCTTC.

This clonotype has more than one count but fewer than ten. The chain couples TRBV28 to TRBJ1-4; D is ambiguous. V shed 7 bases and J shed 0 bases, with 12 bases lying between them. The CDR3 is 15 residues long. Germline V gene lookup returns CDR1 MDHEN and CDR2 SYDVKM. CDR3 loop: CASTPGWPTNEKLFF. DNA for the CDR3: TGTGCCAGCACCCCTGGGTGGCCAACTAATGAAAAACTGTTTTTT.

This chain links TRBV5-4 with TRBJ2-7; D is unresolved. The length of the CDR3 is 13 residues. The V end was cut by 0 bases, the J end by 7 bases, with 11 bases between. Germline V gene data show CDR1 as SGHNT and CDR2 as YYREEE (reference sequence). CDR3 region: CASSLDPDGEQYF. CDR3 in DNA: TGTGCCAGCAGCTTGGACCCAGATGGGGAGCAGTACTTC.

The chain joins TRBV9 to TRBJ2-7, with 7 bases matching TRBD1. The V segment lost 0 bases and the J segment 4 bases; nucleotides outside the gene matches: 10. Germline CDR1 SGDLS, CDR2 YYNGEE. This CDR3 has 16 residues. This chain's CDR3 is CASSVGGRGSSYEQYF. The CDR3 DNA is TGTGCCAGCAGCGTAGGAGGCAGGGGGAGTTCGTACGAGCAGTACTTC.

This clonotype was seen repeatedly, ten times or more. V gene TRBV30 combines with J gene TRBJ2-7, with TRBD2 matching over 7 bases. Germline CDR1 reads GTSNPN; CDR2 reads SVGIG (reference sequence). This CDR3 has 16 residues. V shed 0 bases, J shed 4 bases, and the junction held 12 bases outside the gene matches. The CDR3 DNA reads as TGTGCCTGGAGTGTAAGTGGGAGGGCTCTATATTACGAGCAGTACTTC. Encoded protein: CAWSVSGRALYYEQYF.

The table lists this clonotype with many counts. This chain links TRBV20-1 with TRBJ2-7, with TRBD2 matching 7 bases. Unmatched junction bases numbered 8, after V lost 0 bases and J lost 0 bases. This CDR3 spans 16 amino acids. Germline CDR1 is DFQATT and CDR2 is SNEGSKA (reference sequence). The CDR3 nucleotides are TGCAGTGCTAGAGATTGGGTGGGAGGGAACTCCTACGAGCAGTACTTC. Translating gives CSARDWVGGNSYEQYF.